These 29 T cell receptor beta chains were all obtained from the same sample, sequenced in a study of cytomegalovirus exposure and HLA in healthy donors. PCR amplification relied on 60 Vbeta primers (plus 13 Jbeta primers). Sequencing was performed with immunoSEQ multiplex PCR; in TCRdb, only in-frame clones are kept and a portion is missing. The sample shows under 250,000 clones, 60% to 80% of them seen only once. Sequencing used PBMCs. The receptors were sampled from a male donor in good health and CMV-seronegative.

This clone was found once. The chain combines TRBV6-1 with TRBJ1-3; a possible D gene is TRBD1 (6 bases). Germline CDR1 is MNHNS and CDR2 is SASEGT. CDR3 length equals 13 residues. The germline V and J ends were trimmed by 10 bases and 11 bases, with 21 bases remaining between them. The CDR3 region is CATAPKQGLAIYF. CDR3 nucleotide sequence: TGTGCCACCGCACCAAAACAGGGTCTGGCCATATATTTT.

The rearrangement uses TRBV5-4 and TRBJ1-1; tentatively, D is TRBD1 (5 bases). Germline values: CDR1 SGHNT, CDR2 YYREEE (reference sequence). The V end was cut by 6 bases, the J end by 0 bases, with 18 bases between. The CDR3 length is 16 residues. The CDR3 DNA is TGTGCCAGCACCACCGCGGGGGGACGGTTGAACACTGAAGCTTTCTTT. The encoded protein is CASTTAGGRLNTEAFF.

The J gene is TRBJ1-2, the V gene TRBV5-5, with 8 bases identical to TRBD1. The trim removed 4 bases at V and 1 base at J, leaving 6 bases unmatched. Looked up from germline, CDR1 is SGHKS and CDR2 is YYEKEE (reference sequence). The length of the CDR3 is 15 residues. For the CDR3, the DNA is TGTGCCAGCAGCCCGAACAGGGGGGGTAACTATGGCTACACCTTC. This codes for CASSPNRGGNYGYTF.

V usage is TRBV7-8 and J usage is TRBJ1-5; 10 nucleotides match TRBD1. CDR3 length: 15 residues. From germline, CDR1 is SGHVS and CDR2 FQNEAQ. The V segment lost 5 bases and the J segment 6 bases; nucleotides outside the gene matches: 7. This chain's CDR3 is CASSPTGGPGQPQHF. CDR3 coding DNA: TGTGCCAGCAGCCCGACAGGGGGCCCCGGTCAGCCCCAGCATTTT.

This chain links TRBV5-6 with TRBJ1-1; D uncertain. The CDR3 is 14 amino acids. In germline, CDR1 is SGHDT, CDR2 YYEEEE. The V gene lost 0 bases and the J gene lost 5 bases, with 11 bases spanning the gap. The CDR3 reads CASSLDVRGTEAFF. The CDR3 DNA sequence: TGTGCCAGCAGCTTGGATGTTCGCGGGACTGAAGCTTTCTTT.

The chain is built from TRBV7-9 and TRBJ1-1; D is unclear. Germline V gene sequence: CDR1 SEHNR, CDR2 FQNEAQ (reference sequence). Trimming left V 1 base short and J 0 bases short, with 12 bases between. The CDR3 is 16 residues long. CDR3 nucleotide sequence: TGTGCCAGCAGCTTAGTTGGCAGGACTATGAACACTGAAGCTTTCTTT. It yields the protein CASSLVGRTMNTEAFF.

The chain uses TRBV7-2 and TRBJ2-5, with 8 bases aligning to TRBD1. The V and J ends lost 5 bases and 10 bases, in that order; junction bases with no gene match: 12. The CDR3 has 14 residues. Germline lookup yields CDR1 SGHTA and CDR2 FQGNSA. The CDR3 bases are TGTGCCAGCAGCCCGACCGGGACAGGTAAAGGCCAGTACTTC. It yields the protein CASSPTGTGKGQYF.

The chain joins TRBV7-3 to TRBJ1-6; D not resolved. The CDR3 is 13 amino acids. With 5 bases removed from V and 6 bases from J, the gap between germline ends came to 8 bases. Germline V lookup: CDR1 SGHTA, CDR2 FQGTGA. The chain's CDR3 is CASSPVPNSPLHF. The CDR3 DNA is TGTGCCAGCAGCCCCGTCCCTAATTCACCCCTCCACTTT. Supplemented by reference TRBV7-3 and TRBJ1-6, the full variable domain reads GAGVSQTPSNKVTEKGKYVELRCDPISGHTALYWYRQSLGQGPEFLIYFQGTGAADDSGLPNDRFFAVRPEGSVSTLKIQRTERGDSAVYLCASSPVPNSPLHFGNGTRLTVT.

J is TRBJ2-3 and V is TRBV5-1; 13 positions agree with TRBD2. The CDR3 has 16 residues. After removal of 4 bases from V and 6 bases from J, the junction contained 8 bases not matched to a gene. Germline CDR1 is SGHRS and CDR2 is YFSETQ. Written as DNA, the CDR3 is TGCGCCAGCAGCGTGACACTAGCGGGGGGGTTGGATACGCAGTATTTT. Its translation is CASSVTLAGGLDTQYF. Full variable domain (remainder filled in from reference TRBV5-1 and TRBJ2-3): KAGVTQTPRYLIKTRGQQVTLSCSPISGHRSVSWYQQTPGQGLQFLFEYFSETQRNKGNFPGRFSGRQFSNSRSEMNVSTLELGDSALYLCASSVTLAGGLDTQYFGPGTRLTVL.

This sequence joins TRBV27 and TRBJ1-4; D is ambiguous. The germline V gene has CDR1 MNHEY and CDR2 SMNVEV (reference sequence). V was pared by 6 bases and J by 0 bases, with 14 bases between. This CDR3 is 16 amino acids long. The CDR3 here is CASRSLLGATNEKLFF. As DNA, the CDR3 is TGTGCCAGCAGGAGCCTATTAGGAGCAACTAATGAAAAACTGTTTTTT. The full variable domain, rest sourced from reference TRBV27 and TRBJ1-4, is EAQVTQNPRYLITVTGKKLTVTCSQNMNHEYMSWYRQDPGLGLRQIYYSMNVEVTDKGDVPEGYKVSRKEKRNFPLILESPSPNQTSLYFCASRSLLGATNEKLFFGSGTQLSVL.

This clone appeared many times. This chain connects TRBV5-4 to TRBJ2-5, with TRBD1 as a possible D gene (6 bases). This CDR3 has 17 residues. Germline V lookup: CDR1 SGHNT, CDR2 YYREEE (reference sequence). V lost 2 bases and J 0 bases, leaving 17 bases between the germline ends. CDR3 protein: CASSFKEGRGYQETQYF. The CDR3 DNA sequence: TGTGCCAGCAGCTTTAAAGAGGGAAGGGGGTACCAAGAGACCCAGTACTTC.

V usage is TRBV30 and J usage is TRBJ2-7; TRBD1 matches 7 bases. Germline CDR1 reads GTSNPN; CDR2 reads SVGIG (reference sequence). J gave up 5 bases and V 4 bases, and 8 bases lay outside the gene matches. This CDR3 comprises 13 residues. The CDR3 DNA is TGTGCCTGGAAGACAGGGTTCGGGAACGAGCAGTACTTC. This encodes CAWKTGFGNEQYF.

This clone was detected once. Sequence at one end of the junction differs from germline and may be a read error. The chain is built from TRBV19 and TRBJ2-7; a weak D match, TRBD2 (6 bases). CDR1 and CDR2 from the germline V gene are LNHDA and SQIVND (reference sequence). The CDR3 is 11 amino acids. For the CDR3, the DNA is TGTGCCAGTAGTCGGTCCGGGACTTGGCACTTC. Translating gives CASSRSGTWHF.

This chain connects TRBV29-1 to TRBJ1-6; a weak D match, TRBD1 (6 bases). Trimming pared 5 bases from V and 5 bases from J, leaving 13 bases between. CDR3 length: 14 amino acids. CDR1 and CDR2 from the germline V gene are SQVTM and ANQGSEA. Here the CDR3 reads CSVSHGQNNSPLHF. CDR3 in DNA: TGCAGCGTTAGCCACGGACAGAATAATTCACCCCTCCACTTT.

The chain links TRBV11-2 to TRBJ1-1, with 9 bases matching TRBD1. J lost 4 bases, V lost 4 bases, and 10 bases had no gene match. The germline gives CDR1 SGHAT, CDR2 FQNNGV. This CDR3 contains 16 residues. The CDR3 region has the DNA TGTGCCAGCAGCTACCCAACAGGGGGCGCCTCCACTGAAGCTTTCTTT. It codes for CASSYPTGGASTEAFF.

This clone was observed once. The rearrangement links TRBV28 to TRBJ1-2, with D tentatively TRBD1 (5 bases). This CDR3 spans 14 amino acids. CDR1 is MDHEN, CDR2 SYDVKM, per germline. Trimming stripped 3 bases from V and 4 bases from J, with 12 bases between. In DNA form, the CDR3 reads TGTGCCAGCAGTTTTAGCGGGGCAGGCTATGGCTACACCTTC. Its protein is CASSFSGAGYGYTF.

This clone was seen only a few times. The chain couples TRBV12-5 to TRBJ2-1, with 8 bases that match TRBD1. The length of the CDR3 is 16 residues. Germline values: CDR1 LGHNT, CDR2 FRNRAP. J lost 12 bases, V lost 0 bases, and 13 bases had no gene match. CDR3 sequence reads: CASGLVLGTGRTGQFF. The CDR3, as DNA: TGTGCTAGTGGTTTGGTACTGGGGACAGGAAGAACTGGGCAGTTCTTC.

The chain joins TRBV7-2 to TRBJ1-6; D unclear. The CDR3 sequence is 16 residues long. V dropped 5 bases and J dropped 3 bases, with 14 bases sitting between them. Germline lookup yields CDR1 SGHTA and CDR2 FQGNSA. For the CDR3, the DNA is TGTGCCAGCAGCCAAATTGAACGGTACTATAATTCACCCCTCCACTTT. Translated: CASSQIERYYNSPLHF.

The chain recombines TRBV5-5 with TRBJ1-5; the D is unclear. Trimming removed 0 bases from V and 5 bases from J, with 9 bases in between. The germline CDR1 and CDR2 sequences are SGHKS and YYEKEE (reference sequence). The CDR3 consists of 14 residues. The CDR3 bases are TGTGCCAGCAGCTTGGTAGGTGGAGATCAGCCCCAGCATTTT. This encodes CASSLVGGDQPQHF.

V is TRBV15 and J is TRBJ1-2; D not certain. This CDR3 contains 13 residues. Germline CDR1 reads LNHNV; CDR2 reads YYDKDF (reference sequence). Trimming left V 3 bases short and J 8 bases short, with 13 bases between. For the CDR3, the DNA is TGTGCCACCAGCAGCCGGGAAAATTGGGGCTACACCTTC. Residues: CATSSRENWGYTF. The variable domain in full, completed from reference TRBV15 and TRBJ1-2, reads DAMVIQNPRYQVTQFGKPVTLSCSQTLNHNVMYWYQQKSSQAPKLLFHYYDKDFNNEADTPDNFQSRRPNTSFCFLDIRSPGLGDTAMYLCATSSRENWGYTFGSGTRLTVV.

The chain joins TRBV27 to TRBJ2-7, with TRBD2 matching over 13 bases. The V gene's germline CDR1 is MNHEY and CDR2 SMNVEV (reference sequence). CDR3 length: 14 residues. V lost 6 bases to trimming and J lost 3 bases; unmatched junction nucleotides: 2. DNA of the CDR3: TGTGCCAGCAGCGGGACTAGCGGGATCTACGAGCAGTACTTC. Translated, it gives CASSGTSGIYEQYF.

This chain links TRBV28 with TRBJ1-4; D is possibly TRBD1 (6 bases). V dropped 8 bases and J dropped 8 bases, with 18 bases sitting between them. CDR1 and CDR2 from the germline V gene are MDHEN and SYDVKM. This CDR3 has 14 residues. The CDR3 bases are TGTGCCAGCGGAACAGGGACAATAGGGGAAAAACTGTTTTTT. Translated, it gives CASGTGTIGEKLFF.

This chain uses TRBV7-2 with TRBJ1-1; the D is unclear. Germline CDR1 and CDR2: SGHTA and FQGNSA. V was cut by 2 bases and J by 0 bases, with 4 bases left in between. The CDR3 contains 13 residues. Written as DNA, the CDR3 is TGTGCCAGCAGCTTATATATGAACACTGAAGCTTTCTTT. Translating gives CASSLYMNTEAFF.

The rearrangement links TRBV5-1 to TRBJ1-1; TRBD1 aligns across 9 bases. The CDR3 loop spans 14 amino acids. Per the germline V gene, CDR1 is SGHRS and CDR2 is YFSETQ. Losses at the gene ends were 4 bases for V and 6 bases for J; bases not matched to a gene: 7. In DNA form, the CDR3 reads TGCGCCAGCAGCCCGCGGACAGGGGTCGCTGAAGCTTTCTTT. It is translated as CASSPRTGVAEAFF.

The chain combines TRBV7-2 with TRBJ2-1, with a tentative D call TRBD2 (5 bases). This CDR3 contains 16 residues. Germline V CDR1 and CDR2: SGHTA, FQGNSA. V dropped 0 bases and J dropped 8 bases, with 17 bases sitting between them. In nucleotides, the CDR3 is TGTGCCAGCAGCTTAGCAAGGGCCCCGGGAAACGATGAGCAGTTCTTC. As protein: CASSLARAPGNDEQFF.

The chain recombines TRBV7-2 with TRBJ2-5; 13 bases align to TRBD2. With 3 bases clipped from V and 3 bases from J, the junction kept 4 bases outside the gene matches. The CDR3 has 16 amino acids. Germline V lookup: CDR1 SGHTA, CDR2 FQGNSA. In DNA form, the CDR3 reads TGTGCCAGCAGCTTCCCAGGACTAGCGGGGGAAGAGACCCAGTACTTC. Its translation is CASSFPGLAGEETQYF. Variable domain in full (rest from reference TRBV7-2 and TRBJ2-5): GAGVSQSPSNKVTEKGKDVELRCDPISGHTALYWYRQSLGQGLEFLIYFQGNSAPDKSGLPSDRFSAERTGGSVSTLTIQRTQQEDSAVYLCASSFPGLAGEETQYFGPGTRLLVL.

The rearrangement uses TRBV4-1 and TRBJ2-5, with unresolved D. Between the trimmed V and J ends, which lost 0 bases and 2 bases, there was a span of 13 bases. The germline V gene encodes CDR1 MGHRA and CDR2 YSYEKL. The CDR3 has 16 amino acids. Written as DNA, the CDR3 is TGCGCCAGCAGCCAAGAACCTCTGGAGACTCAAGAGACCCAGTACTTC. Its translation is CASSQEPLETQETQYF.

The rearrangement uses TRBV7-2 and TRBJ2-1, with TRBD2 matching 7 bases. The CDR3 has 17 residues. V lost 2 bases to trimming and J lost 0 bases; unmatched junction nucleotides: 7. CDR1 is SGHTA, CDR2 FQGNSA, per germline. The CDR3 is CASSLTGGGSSYNEQFF. CDR3 bases: TGTGCCAGCAGCTTAACTGGCGGGGGAAGCTCCTACAATGAGCAGTTCTTC.

This chain links TRBV10-3 with TRBJ2-2; TRBD2 aligns across 9 bases. This CDR3 spans 14 amino acids. The germline V gene has CDR1 ENHRY and CDR2 SYGVKD. J was trimmed by 6 bases and V by 5 bases; bases with no gene match: 4. DNA of the CDR3: TGTGCCATCAGTTTAGCGGGAGCCTCCGGGGAGCTGTTTTTT. Protein sequence: CAISLAGASGELFF.